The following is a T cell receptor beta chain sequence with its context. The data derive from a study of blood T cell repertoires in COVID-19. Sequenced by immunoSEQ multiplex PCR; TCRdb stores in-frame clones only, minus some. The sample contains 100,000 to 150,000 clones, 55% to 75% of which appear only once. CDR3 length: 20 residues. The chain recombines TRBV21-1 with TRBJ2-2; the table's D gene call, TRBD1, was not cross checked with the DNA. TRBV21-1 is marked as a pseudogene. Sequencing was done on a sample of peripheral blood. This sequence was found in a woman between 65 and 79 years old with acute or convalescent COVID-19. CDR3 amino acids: CASSKMGVRITGVDTGELFF. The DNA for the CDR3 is TGTGCCAGCAGCAAAATGGGGGTCAGAATTACAGGGGTAGACACCGGGGAGCTGTTTTTT.